The 17 T cell receptor beta chains listed next were all sequenced from one sample in a study of shared clonotypes between healthy human individuals. It was CD45RO-negative cells, positively selected for CCR7, that made up naive CD8 cells, with terminally differentiated effector memory CD45RA+ cells excluded. Data came from immunoSEQ multiplex PCR; TCRdb stores just in-frame clones and leaves some out. Among nearly 600,000 clones, over 95% were seen once, and the ten largest hold 0.095% to 0.12%. Sequenced input: naive CD8+ T cells sorted from blood. Receptors originate from a woman aged 25 to 39 in good health.

J is TRBJ1-2 and V is TRBV13; no definite D call. V was pared by 1 base and J by 0 bases, with 15 bases between. This CDR3 is built from 17 residues. Germline V gives CDR1 PRHDT, CDR2 FYEKMQ (reference sequence). CDR3 sequence reads: CASSLEALASPNYGYTF. The CDR3 DNA follows: TGTGCCAGCAGCTTAGAGGCCTTAGCATCACCTAACTATGGCTACACCTTC.

V gene TRBV28 combines with J gene TRBJ2-7; D remains unclear. Germline V lookup: CDR1 MDHEN, CDR2 SYDVKM. Trimming removed 6 bases at V and 1 base at J, with 10 bases between. The CDR3 runs 13 residues. The CDR3 DNA follows: TGTGCCAGCAGCTACGTCCGGTCCTACGAGCAGTACTTC. Amino acids: CASSYVRSYEQYF.

The chain is built from TRBV4-2 and TRBJ2-1; the D gene is possibly TRBD1 (5 bases). Germline V gene sequence: CDR1 LGHNA, CDR2 YNFKEQ. This CDR3 is 15 amino acids long. Trimming removed 0 bases at V and 8 bases at J, with 14 bases between. The CDR3 here is CASSQDLEGVDEQFF. The DNA for the CDR3 is TGTGCCAGCAGCCAAGATCTGGAAGGGGTGGATGAGCAGTTCTTC.

V and J are TRBV7-9 and TRBJ2-1; 8 positions agree with TRBD1. The germline CDR1 and CDR2 sequences are SEHNR and FQNEAQ (reference sequence). V trimming: 2 bases; J trimming: 7 bases; junction bases outside the gene matches: 10. The CDR3 sequence is 16 residues long. The CDR3 DNA follows: TGTGCCAGCAGCTTAACCCAGGGGGCGCATAGTAATGAGCAGTTCTTC. Its protein product is CASSLTQGAHSNEQFF. Using reference TRBV7-9 and TRBJ2-1 for the parts outside the CDR3, the full variable domain is DTGVSQNPRHKITKRGQNVTFRCDPISEHNRLYWYRQTLGQGPEFLTYFQNEAQLEKSRLLSDRFSAERPKGSFSTLEIQRTEQGDSAMYLCASSLTQGAHSNEQFFGPGTRLTVL.

The chain combines TRBV27 with TRBJ2-7; tentatively, D is TRBD2 (5 bases). The CDR3 totals 18 residues. Germline CDR1 reads MNHEY; CDR2 reads SMNVEV (reference sequence). V lost 2 bases and J 4 bases, leaving 24 bases between the germline ends. CDR3 in amino acids: CASSLHLTGDPQDYEQYF. In DNA form, the CDR3 reads TGTGCCAGCAGTTTACACCTAACCGGGGATCCCCAGGATTACGAGCAGTACTTC.

V and J are TRBV9 and TRBJ2-1; 13 positions agree with TRBD2. This CDR3 contains 15 residues. Trimming at V came to 4 bases and at J to 5 bases, leaving 3 bases not matched to a gene. In germline, CDR1 is SGDLS, CDR2 YYNGEE. DNA for the CDR3: TGTGCCAGCAGCCCCGGACTAGCGGGAGACAATGAGCAGTTCTTC. Its translation is CASSPGLAGDNEQFF.

The genes are TRBV28 and TRBJ2-3, with D possibly TRBD1 on 5 matching bases. V was shortened by 4 bases and J by 0 bases, with 20 bases between the two germline ends. The CDR3 contains 18 residues. Germline V CDR1 and CDR2: MDHEN, SYDVKM. Here the CDR3 reads CASSSFKTAHTSTDTQYF. The CDR3 region has the DNA TGTGCCAGCAGTTCTTTCAAGACAGCCCACACAAGCACAGATACGCAGTATTTT.

The count of this clone is one. The chain employs TRBV5-4 and TRBJ2-3; 7 nucleotides line up with TRBD1. The length of the CDR3 is 14 residues. Germline V gives CDR1 SGHNT, CDR2 YYREEE (reference sequence). The V and J ends lost 1 base and 5 bases, in that order; junction bases with no gene match: 4. CDR3 DNA: TGTGCCAGCAGCTTGTCAGGGGGTAAAGATACGCAGTATTTT. Translation gives CASSLSGGKDTQYF.

The chain carries TRBV27 and TRBJ2-2; D possibly uses TRBD1 or TRBD2 (6 bases each). Trimming removed 3 bases from V and 6 bases from J, with 8 bases in between. The CDR3 consists of 13 residues. Germline-derived CDR1 and CDR2 are MNHEY and SMNVEV (reference sequence). CDR3 in amino acids: CASSFGGAGELFF. CDR3 DNA sequence: TGTGCCAGCAGTTTCGGGGGCGCCGGGGAGCTGTTTTTT.

V usage is TRBV28 and J usage is TRBJ2-7, with D perhaps TRBD1 (5 bases). The V end was cut by 2 bases, the J end by 6 bases, with 14 bases between. Germline CDR1 is MDHEN and CDR2 is SYDVKM. CDR3 length: 14 residues. The CDR3 loop reads CASSLIPDSSEQYF. In DNA form, the CDR3 reads TGTGCCAGCAGTTTAATACCCGACAGCAGCGAGCAGTACTTC.

This chain links TRBV6-6 with TRBJ2-7, with TRBD2 identical over 12 bases. The CDR3 totals 15 residues. Unmatched junction bases numbered 3, after V lost 6 bases and J lost 0 bases. Looked up from germline, CDR1 is MNHNY and CDR2 is SVGAGI (reference sequence). The CDR3: CASSATSGSSYEQYF. In nucleotides, the CDR3 is TGTGCCAGCAGCGCGACTAGCGGGAGCTCCTACGAGCAGTACTTC.

V gene TRBV18 combines with J gene TRBJ1-3, with TRBD1 identical over 8 bases. The germline V gene encodes CDR1 KGHSH and CDR2 LQKENI. With 4 bases clipped from V and 3 bases from J, the junction kept 8 bases outside the gene matches. This CDR3 region has 16 residues. The CDR3, as DNA: TGTGCCAGCTCACTACAGACAGGGGTGCGTGGAAACACCATATATTTT. It specifies CASSLQTGVRGNTIYF.

The count of this clone is one. At the DNA level, this CDR3 is encoded by other sequences in the same sample as well. The chain's CDR3 is CASKLAGAYNEQFF. The CDR3 DNA follows: TGTGCCAGCAAACTAGCGGGAGCTTACAATGAGCAGTTCTTC. This chain links TRBV28 with TRBJ2-1; 11 bases fit TRBD2. Looked up from germline, CDR1 is MDHEN and CDR2 is SYDVKM. J was trimmed by 4 bases and V by 7 bases; bases with no gene match: 3. The CDR3 length is 14 residues.

This rearrangement joins TRBV6-1 to TRBJ2-6; D not certain. This CDR3 contains 14 residues. With 6 bases removed from V and 0 bases from J, the gap between germline ends came to 6 bases. CDR1 and CDR2 (germline): MNHNS, SASEGT. CDR3 protein: CASSPYSGANVLTF. As DNA, the CDR3 is TGTGCCAGCAGCCCCTACTCTGGGGCCAACGTCCTGACTTTC.

This clone came up once. Relative to the germline gene, one junction end is altered; a read error may explain this. CDR3 sequence: CASSPNPTGSFEQYF. In nucleotides, the CDR3 is TGTGCCAGCAGCCCAAACCCGACAGGGTCCTTCGAGCAGTACTTC. The chain recombines TRBV9 with TRBJ2-7; 7 bases are a match to TRBD1. Germline CDR1 reads SGDLS; CDR2 reads YYNGEE. CDR3 size: 15 residues. Full variable domain (missing parts from reference TRBV9 and TRBJ2-7): DSGVTQTPKHLITATGQRVTLRCSPRSGDLSVYWYQQSLDQGLQFLIQYYNGEERAKGNILERFSAQQFPDLHSELNLSSLELGDSALYFCASSPNPTGSFEQYFGPGTRLTVT.

The V call is TRBV5-6, the J call TRBJ2-1; 11 nucleotides match TRBD1. This CDR3 has 16 residues. Germline lookup yields CDR1 SGHDT and CDR2 YYEEEE. Trimming removed 6 bases from V and 7 bases from J; junction bases left unmatched: 12. CDR3 loop: CASIPWRTGGENEQFF. In nucleotides, the CDR3 is TGTGCCAGCATCCCGTGGAGGACAGGGGGCGAAAATGAGCAGTTCTTC.

This clone showed up just a few times. Other DNA sequences in this sample translate to the same CDR3. The chain couples TRBV27 to TRBJ1-1, with a possible D match to TRBD1 (5 bases). The V end lost 5 bases, the J end lost 1 base, and 5 bases lay between the germline ends. Germline-derived CDR1 and CDR2 are MNHEY and SMNVEV (reference sequence). This CDR3 has 12 residues. Here the CDR3 DNA reads TGTGCCAGCAGTACAGGGAACACTGAAGCTTTCTTT. Protein product: CASSTGNTEAFF.